The 3 T cell receptor beta chains below were found in one sample sequenced in a study of blood T cells in healthy people across ages. Combining a sample-barcoded 5' primer with a J-beta primer mix, a second PCR ran for roughly 7 to 11 cycles. TCRdb processed the 5' RACE reads anew with MiXCR; each CDR3 protein has one entry. The data hold about 970,000 distinct CDR3 sequences, with approximately 50% observed a single time. Material for sequencing was blood. The source of these receptors is an older woman in good health.

The chain links TRBV20-1 to TRBJ2-1; D assignment may be TRBD1 or TRBD2 (6 bases each). The CDR3 totals 13 residues. Germline CDR1 DFQATT, CDR2 SNEGSKA (reference sequence). The V end was cut by 3 bases, the J end by 4 bases, with 10 bases between. The CDR3 is CSARGGGYNEQFF. CDR3 DNA sequence: TGCAGTGCTAGGGGGGGCGGGTACAATGAGCAGTTCTTC.

The chain has TRBV25-1 and TRBJ1-4; no clear D gene. The germline V gene has CDR1 MGHDK and CDR2 SYGVNS. The CDR3 is 16 residues long. The V end was cut by 7 bases, the J end by 8 bases, with 23 bases between. CDR3 coding DNA: TGTGCCAGCACCCCTCGAACAAGCCTGCTTAAGGAAAAACTGTTTTTT. This translates into CASTPRTSLLKEKLFF.

This clonotype turned up a few times. The J gene is TRBJ1-2, the V gene TRBV4-1, with a weak D call TRBD1 (5 bases). Germline V CDR1 and CDR2: MGHRA, YSYEKL. With 3 bases removed from V and 4 bases from J, the gap between germline ends came to 18 bases. The CDR3 totals 16 residues. The CDR3 reads CASSHFHGQGSYGYTF. In DNA form, the CDR3 reads TGCGCCAGCAGCCATTTTCATGGGCAGGGCTCCTATGGCTACACCTTC.